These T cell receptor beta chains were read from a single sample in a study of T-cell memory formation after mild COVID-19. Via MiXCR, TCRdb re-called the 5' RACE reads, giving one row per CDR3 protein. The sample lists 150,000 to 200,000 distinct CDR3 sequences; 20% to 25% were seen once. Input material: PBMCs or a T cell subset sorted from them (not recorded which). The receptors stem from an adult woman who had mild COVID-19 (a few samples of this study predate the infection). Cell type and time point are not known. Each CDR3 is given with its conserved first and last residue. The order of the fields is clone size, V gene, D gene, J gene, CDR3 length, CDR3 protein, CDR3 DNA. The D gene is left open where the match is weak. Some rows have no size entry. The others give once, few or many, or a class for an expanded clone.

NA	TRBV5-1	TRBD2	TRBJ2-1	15	CASSLVTSGGYEQFF	TGCGCCAGCAGCTTAGTAACTAGCGGGGGTTACGAGCAGTTCTTC
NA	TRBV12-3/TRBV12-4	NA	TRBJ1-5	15	CASSLAYSDNQPQHF	TGTGCCAGCAGTTTAGCCTACAGCGACAATCAGCCCCAGCATTTT
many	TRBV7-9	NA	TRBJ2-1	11	CASSLESNPFF	TGTGCCAGCAGCTTAGAGTCTAATCCTTTCTTC
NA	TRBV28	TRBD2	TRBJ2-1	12	CASSFWGGEQFF	TGTGCCAGCAGTTTCTGGGGAGGGGAGCAGTTCTTC
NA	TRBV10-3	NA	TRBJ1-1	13	CAIKFAGHTEAFF	TGTGCCATCAAGTTTGCCGGGCACACTGAAGCTTTCTTT
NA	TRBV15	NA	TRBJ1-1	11	CATSSTQEAFF	TGTGCCACCAGCAGCACCCAGGAAGCTTTCTTT
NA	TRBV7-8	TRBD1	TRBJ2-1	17	CASSSTGVRGTYNEQFF	TGTGCCAGCAGCTCTACAGGGGTTAGGGGAACCTACAATGAGCAGTTCTTC
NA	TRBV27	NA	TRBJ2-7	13	CASSSGVSYEQYF	TGTGCCAGCAGCTCCGGGGTGTCCTACGAGCAGTACTTC
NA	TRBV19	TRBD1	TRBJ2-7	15	CASSITDRGRYEQYF	TGTGCCAGTAGTATCACGGACAGGGGCCGATACGAGCAGTACTTC
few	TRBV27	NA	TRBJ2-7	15	CASCLERGGSYEQYF	TGTGCCAGCTGCCTCGAGAGGGGCGGCTCCTACGAGCAGTACTTC
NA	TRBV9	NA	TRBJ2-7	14	CASSGAGASYEQYF	TGTGCCAGCAGCGGAGCAGGGGCCTCCTACGAGCAGTACTTC
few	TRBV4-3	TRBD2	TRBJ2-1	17	CASSQGTSGKFYNEQFF	TGCGCCAGCAGCCAGGGGACTAGCGGCAAGTTCTACAATGAGCAGTTCTTC
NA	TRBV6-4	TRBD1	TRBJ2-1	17	CASAQGTGIFSYNEQFF	TGTGCCAGCGCACAAGGGACAGGGATTTTCTCCTACAATGAGCAGTTCTTC
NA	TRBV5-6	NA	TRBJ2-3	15	CASSLLSIPTDTQYF	TGTGCCAGCAGCTTACTATCGATTCCCACAGATACGCAGTATTTT
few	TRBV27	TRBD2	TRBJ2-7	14	CASKFWGGAYEQYF	TGTGCCAGCAAATTCTGGGGGGGTGCCTACGAGCAGTACTTC
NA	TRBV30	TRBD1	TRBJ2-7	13	CAWSRGGRNEQYF	TGTGCCTGGAGTAGAGGGGGCAGGAACGAGCAGTACTTC
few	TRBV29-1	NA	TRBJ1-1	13	CSVARGAYTEAFF	TGCAGCGTTGCTCGGGGGGCGTACACTGAAGCTTTCTTT
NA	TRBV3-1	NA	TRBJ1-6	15	CASSAQGFDNSPLHF	TGTGCCAGCAGCGCACAGGGTTTCGATAATTCACCCCTCCACTTT
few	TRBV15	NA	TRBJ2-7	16	CATSRDRDSSGYEQYF	TGTGCCACCAGCAGAGATAGGGACTCTTCGGGCTACGAGCAGTACTTC
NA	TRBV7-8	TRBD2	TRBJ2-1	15	CASSAGGALYNEQFF	TGTGCCAGCAGCGCCGGGGGGGCCCTTTACAATGAGCAGTTCTTC
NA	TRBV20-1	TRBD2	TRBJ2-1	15	CSAQPGLAEVYEQFF	TGCAGTGCTCAACCGGGACTAGCGGAAGTTTATGAGCAGTTCTTC
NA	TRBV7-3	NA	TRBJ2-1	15	CASSPFAEAYNEQFF	TGTGCCAGCAGCCCCTTCGCGGAAGCCTACAATGAGCAGTTCTTC
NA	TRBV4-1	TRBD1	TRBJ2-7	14	CASSHDRGAYEQYF	TGCGCCAGCAGCCACGACAGGGGAGCCTACGAGCAGTACTTC
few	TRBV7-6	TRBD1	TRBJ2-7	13	CASSRQGYNEQYF	TGTGCCAGCAGCAGACAGGGTTACAACGAGCAGTACTTC
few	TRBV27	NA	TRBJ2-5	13	CASTWGPGKTQYF	TGTGCCAGCACATGGGGCCCGGGGAAGACCCAGTACTTC
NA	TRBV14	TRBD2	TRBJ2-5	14	CASSSVAGQETQYF	TGTGCCAGCAGCTCTGTAGCGGGGCAAGAGACCCAGTACTTC
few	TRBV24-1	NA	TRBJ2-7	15	CATSDPGPPLYEQYF	TGTGCCACCAGTGATCCGGGACCCCCGCTGTACGAGCAGTACTTC
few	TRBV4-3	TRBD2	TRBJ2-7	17	CASSQDLGGTQFYEQYF	TGCGCCAGCAGCCAAGATCTGGGGGGGACCCAATTCTACGAGCAGTACTTC
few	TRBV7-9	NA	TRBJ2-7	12	CAQQGAGYEQYF	TGTGCTCAGCAGGGAGCCGGCTACGAGCAGTACTTC